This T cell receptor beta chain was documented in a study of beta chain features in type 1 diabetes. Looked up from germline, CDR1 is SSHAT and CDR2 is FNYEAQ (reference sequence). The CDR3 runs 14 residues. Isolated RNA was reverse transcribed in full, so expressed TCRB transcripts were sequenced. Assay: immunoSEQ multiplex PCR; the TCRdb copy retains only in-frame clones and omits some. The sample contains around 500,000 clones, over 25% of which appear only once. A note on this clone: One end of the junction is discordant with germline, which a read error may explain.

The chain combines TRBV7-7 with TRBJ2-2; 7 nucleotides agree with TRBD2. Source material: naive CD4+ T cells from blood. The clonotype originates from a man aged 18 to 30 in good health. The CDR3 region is CASSGTVNTGELFF. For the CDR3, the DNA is TGTGCTAGCAGCGGGACGGTGAACACCGGGGAGCTGTTTTTT. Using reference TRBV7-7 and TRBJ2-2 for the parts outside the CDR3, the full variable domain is GAGVSQSPRYKVTKRGQDVTLRCDPISSHATLYWYQQALGQGPEFLTYFNYEAQPDKSGLPSDRFSAERPEGSISTLTIQRTEQRDSAMYRCASSGTVNTGELFFGEGSRLTVL.